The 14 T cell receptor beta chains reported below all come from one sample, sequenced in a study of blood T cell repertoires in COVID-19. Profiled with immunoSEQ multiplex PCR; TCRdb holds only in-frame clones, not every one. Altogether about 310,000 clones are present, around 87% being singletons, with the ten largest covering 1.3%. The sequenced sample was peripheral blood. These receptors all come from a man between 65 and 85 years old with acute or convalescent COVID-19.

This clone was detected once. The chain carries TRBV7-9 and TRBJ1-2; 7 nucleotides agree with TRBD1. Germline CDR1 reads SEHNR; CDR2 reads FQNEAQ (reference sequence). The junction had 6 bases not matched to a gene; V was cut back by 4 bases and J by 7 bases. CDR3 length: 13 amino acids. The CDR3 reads CASSYDRAGGYTF. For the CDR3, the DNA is TGTGCCAGCAGCTATGACAGGGCGGGTGGCTACACCTTC.

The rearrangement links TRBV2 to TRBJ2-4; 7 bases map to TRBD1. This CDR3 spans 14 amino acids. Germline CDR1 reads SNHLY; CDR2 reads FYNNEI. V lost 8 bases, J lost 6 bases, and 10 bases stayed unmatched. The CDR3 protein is CASGVGQPTNIQYF. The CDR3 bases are TGTGCCAGCGGAGTGGGACAGCCCACAAACATTCAGTACTTC.

CDR3 in DNA: TGTGCCAGCAGCGTAGGGTCAGATAATTCACCCCTCCACTTT. Translated, it gives CASSVGSDNSPLHF. This chain joins TRBV9 and TRBJ1-6, with D uncertain. Trimming removed 0 bases from V and 5 bases from J, with 6 bases in between. The CDR3 loop spans 14 amino acids. The germline V gene encodes CDR1 SGDLS and CDR2 YYNGEE.

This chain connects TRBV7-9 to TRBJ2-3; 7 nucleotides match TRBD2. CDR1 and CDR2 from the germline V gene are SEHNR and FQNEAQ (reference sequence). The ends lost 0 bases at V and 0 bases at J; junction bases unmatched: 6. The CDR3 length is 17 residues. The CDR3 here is CASSLAGRRTSTDTQYF. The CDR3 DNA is TGTGCCAGCAGCTTAGCCGGGAGGCGAACTAGCACAGATACGCAGTATTTT.

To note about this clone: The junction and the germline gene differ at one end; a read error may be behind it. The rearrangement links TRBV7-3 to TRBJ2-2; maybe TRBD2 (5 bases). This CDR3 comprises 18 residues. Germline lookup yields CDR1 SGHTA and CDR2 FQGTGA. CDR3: CASSLTPGSSTRIGELFF. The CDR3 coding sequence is TGTGCCAGCAGCCTAACCCCGGGATCCTCGACGAGGATCGGGGAGCTGTTTTTT.

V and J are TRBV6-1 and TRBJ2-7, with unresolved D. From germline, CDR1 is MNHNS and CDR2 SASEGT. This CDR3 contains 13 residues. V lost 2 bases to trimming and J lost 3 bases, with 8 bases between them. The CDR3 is CASSERSGYEQYF. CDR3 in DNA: TGTGCCAGCAGTGAAAGATCCGGCTACGAGCAGTACTTC.

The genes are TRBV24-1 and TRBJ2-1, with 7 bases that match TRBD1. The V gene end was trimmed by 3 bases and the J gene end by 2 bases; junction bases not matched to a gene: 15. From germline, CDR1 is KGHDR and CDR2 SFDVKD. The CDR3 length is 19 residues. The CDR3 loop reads CATSDPIRVGQQTYNEQFF. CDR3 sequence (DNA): TGTGCCACCAGTGATCCGATCCGGGTGGGACAGCAAACCTACAATGAGCAGTTCTTC.

CDR3: CASSVGRTSGGTQYF. CDR3 DNA: TGTGCCAGCAGCGTAGGGCGGACTAGCGGCGGTACGCAGTATTTT. V and J are TRBV9 and TRBJ2-3, with 10 bases that match TRBD2. Germline V gene sequence: CDR1 SGDLS, CDR2 YYNGEE. CDR3 length: 15 amino acids. Losses at the gene ends were 0 bases for V and 8 bases for J; bases not matched to a gene: 6.

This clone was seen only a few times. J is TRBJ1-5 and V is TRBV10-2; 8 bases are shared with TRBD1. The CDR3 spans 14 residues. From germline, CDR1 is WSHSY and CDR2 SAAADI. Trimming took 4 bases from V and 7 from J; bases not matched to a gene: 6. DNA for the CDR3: TGCGCCAGCAGTGGATCAGGGGGCCGCCAGCCCCAGCATTTT. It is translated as CASSGSGGRQPQHF.

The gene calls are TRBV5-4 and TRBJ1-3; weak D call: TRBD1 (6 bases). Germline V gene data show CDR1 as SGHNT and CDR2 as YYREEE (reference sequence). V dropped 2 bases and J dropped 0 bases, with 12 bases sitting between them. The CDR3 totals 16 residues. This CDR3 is CASSFDRPSSGNTIYF. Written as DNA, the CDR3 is TGTGCCAGCAGCTTTGACAGGCCGAGCTCTGGAAACACCATATATTTT.

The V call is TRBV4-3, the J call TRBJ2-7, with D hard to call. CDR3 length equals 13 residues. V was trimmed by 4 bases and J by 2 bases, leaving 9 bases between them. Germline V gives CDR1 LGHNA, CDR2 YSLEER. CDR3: CASSRTYAYEQYF. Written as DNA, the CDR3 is TGCGCCAGCAGCCGAACATACGCCTACGAGCAGTACTTC.

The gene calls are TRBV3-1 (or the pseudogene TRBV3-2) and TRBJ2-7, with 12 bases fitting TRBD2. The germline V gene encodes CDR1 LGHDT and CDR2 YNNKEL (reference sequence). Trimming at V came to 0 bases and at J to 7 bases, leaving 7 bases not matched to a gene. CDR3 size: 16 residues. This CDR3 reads CASSQDLAGGPREQYF. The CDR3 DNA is TGTGCCAGCAGCCAAGATCTAGCGGGAGGGCCGAGGGAGCAGTACTTC.

CDR3 residues: CASGLRHWTPLSNQPQHF. The CDR3, as DNA: TGTGCTAGTGGTTTGAGGCATTGGACTCCCCTTAGCAATCAGCCCCAGCATTTT. The genes are TRBV12-5 and TRBJ1-5; D call uncertain. V gave up 2 bases and J gave up 0 bases, with 17 bases separating them. CDR1 is LGHNT and CDR2 is FRNRAP in the germline V gene. The CDR3 sequence is 18 residues long.

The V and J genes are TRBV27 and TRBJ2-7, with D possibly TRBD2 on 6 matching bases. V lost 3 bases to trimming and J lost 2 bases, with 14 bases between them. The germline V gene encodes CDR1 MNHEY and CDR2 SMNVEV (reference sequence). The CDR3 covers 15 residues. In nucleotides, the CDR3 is TGTGCCAGCAGTTTGCCTCTAGCGCCGGCCTACGAGCAGTACTTC. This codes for CASSLPLAPAYEQYF.